This T cell receptor beta chain comes out of a study of blood T cell repertoires in COVID-19. Turning to the study itself: Material from acute and convalescent COVID-19 was sourced from the United States, Italy and Spain. T cells, B-cell-depleted T cells, or PBMCs provided the cDNA or gDNA that served as material.

Recruitment covered about two dozen US areas and drew participants whose ages spanned about 18 to 95 years. Clones were read by immunoSEQ multiplex PCR, and TCRdb kept only the in-frame ones, dropping some. The data show some 200,000 clones, roughly 82% seen once. This TCR derives from a woman in her fifties or sixties with acute COVID-19. Sequences were obtained from PBMCs or T cells enriched from blood (not recorded which).

The CDR3 sequence: CASSTGVTGTQYF. The CDR3 bases are TGTGCCAGCAGCACGGGGGTAACGGGGACCCAGTACTTC. The chain carries TRBV2 and TRBJ2-5; D might be TRBD2 (6 bases). Germline V lookup: CDR1 SNHLY, CDR2 FYNNEI. The CDR3 length is 13 residues. Trimming stripped 6 bases from V and 7 bases from J, with 15 bases between.